The clone carrying this TCR beta chain was seen a handful of times. The antigen remains undetermined. The CDR3 runs to 16 residues. The germline CDR1 and CDR2 sequences are SEHNR and FQNEAQ (reference sequence). The ends lost 5 bases at V and 5 bases at J; junction bases unmatched: 12. The treatment was: roughly 10-day PBMC culture with coronavirus spike peptide pools or control peptides (ViraFEST assay). Dates of positive PCR ran from March to December 2020, before US Alpha, Beta and Delta variants. Alongside approximately 10 IU/ml IL-2 and around 10 ug/ml peptide pools, PBMCs were cultured at under 2.5 million per well. The source of the sample is a study of vaccination and CD4 T cells after COVID-19. With the Oncomine TCR Beta short-read assay, DNA from cultured CD4+ T cells was sequenced. Each CDR3 protein gets one entry after TCRdb re-called the PCR reads with MiXCR. Of about 19,000 distinct CDR3 sequences in the sample, approximately 33% are singletons; the top ten hold more than 12%.

Specimen: cultured CD4+ T cells from blood. The V and J genes are TRBV7-9 and TRBJ2-5; TRBD2 aligns across 9 bases. The receptor was isolated from a human donor with COVID-19. CDR3 sequence: CASSPRGGAGKETQYF. The CDR3 DNA follows: TGTGCCAGCAGCCCCCGCGGGGGGGCCGGGAAGGAGACCCAGTACTTC.